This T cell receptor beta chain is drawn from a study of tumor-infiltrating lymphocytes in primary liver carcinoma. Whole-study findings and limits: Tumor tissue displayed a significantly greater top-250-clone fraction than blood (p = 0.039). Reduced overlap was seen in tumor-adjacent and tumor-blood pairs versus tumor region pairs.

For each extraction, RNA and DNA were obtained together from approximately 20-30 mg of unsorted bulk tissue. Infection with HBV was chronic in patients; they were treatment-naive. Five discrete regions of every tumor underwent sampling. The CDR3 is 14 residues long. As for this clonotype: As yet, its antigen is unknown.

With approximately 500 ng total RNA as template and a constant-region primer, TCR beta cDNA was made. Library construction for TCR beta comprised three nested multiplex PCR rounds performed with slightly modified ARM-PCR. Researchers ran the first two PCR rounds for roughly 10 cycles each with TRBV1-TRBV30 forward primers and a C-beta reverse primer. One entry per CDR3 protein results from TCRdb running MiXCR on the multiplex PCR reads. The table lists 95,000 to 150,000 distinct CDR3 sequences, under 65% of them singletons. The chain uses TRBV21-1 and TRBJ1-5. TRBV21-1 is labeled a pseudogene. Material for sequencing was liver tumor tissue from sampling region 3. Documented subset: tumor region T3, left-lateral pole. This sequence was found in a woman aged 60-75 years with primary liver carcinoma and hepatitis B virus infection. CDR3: CASIDGLMSQPQHF. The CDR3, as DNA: TGTGCCAGCATCGATGGGCTAATGAGTCAGCCCCAGCATTTT.